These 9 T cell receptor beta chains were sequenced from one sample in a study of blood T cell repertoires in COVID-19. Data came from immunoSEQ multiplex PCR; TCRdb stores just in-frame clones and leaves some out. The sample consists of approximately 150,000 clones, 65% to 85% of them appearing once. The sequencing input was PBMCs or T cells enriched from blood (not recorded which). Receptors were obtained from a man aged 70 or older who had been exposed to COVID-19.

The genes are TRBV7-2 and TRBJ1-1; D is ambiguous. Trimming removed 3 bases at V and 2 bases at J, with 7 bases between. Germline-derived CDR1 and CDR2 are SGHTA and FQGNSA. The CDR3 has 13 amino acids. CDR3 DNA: TGTGCCAGCAGCTTTAATTCCAACACTGAAGCTTTCTTT. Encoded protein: CASSFNSNTEAFF. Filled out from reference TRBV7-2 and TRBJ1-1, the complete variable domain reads GAGVSQSPSNKVTEKGKDVELRCDPISGHTALYWYRQSLGQGLEFLIYFQGNSAPDKSGLPSDRFSAERTGGSVSTLTIQRTQQEDSAVYLCASSFNSNTEAFFGQGTRLTVV.

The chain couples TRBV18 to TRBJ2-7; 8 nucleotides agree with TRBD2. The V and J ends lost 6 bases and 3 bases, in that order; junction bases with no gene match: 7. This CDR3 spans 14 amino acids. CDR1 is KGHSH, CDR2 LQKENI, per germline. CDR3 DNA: TGTGCCAGCTCTCTTAGCGGGGCGAACTACGAGCAGTACTTC. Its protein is CASSLSGANYEQYF.

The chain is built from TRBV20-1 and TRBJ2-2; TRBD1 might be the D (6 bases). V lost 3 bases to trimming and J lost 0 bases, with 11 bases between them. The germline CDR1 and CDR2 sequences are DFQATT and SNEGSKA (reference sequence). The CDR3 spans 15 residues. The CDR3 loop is CSASHRATNTGELFF. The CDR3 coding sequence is TGCAGTGCTAGTCACAGGGCAACGAACACCGGGGAGCTGTTTTTT.

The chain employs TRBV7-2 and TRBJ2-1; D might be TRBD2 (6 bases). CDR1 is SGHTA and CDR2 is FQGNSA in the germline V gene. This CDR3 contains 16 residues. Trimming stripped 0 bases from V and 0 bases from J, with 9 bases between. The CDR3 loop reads CASSLASGSSYNEQFF. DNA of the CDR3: TGTGCCAGCAGCTTAGCTAGCGGAAGCTCCTACAATGAGCAGTTCTTC.

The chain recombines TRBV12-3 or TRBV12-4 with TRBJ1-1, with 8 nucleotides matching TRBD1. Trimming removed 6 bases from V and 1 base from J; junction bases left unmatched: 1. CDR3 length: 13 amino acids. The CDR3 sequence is CASRDRGNTEAFF. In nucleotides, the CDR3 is TGTGCCAGCAGAGACAGGGGGAACACTGAAGCTTTCTTT.

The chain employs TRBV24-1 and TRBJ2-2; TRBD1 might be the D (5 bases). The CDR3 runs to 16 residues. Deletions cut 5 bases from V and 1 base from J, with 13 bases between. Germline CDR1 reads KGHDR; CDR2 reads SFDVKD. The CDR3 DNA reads TGTGCCACCAGTGGGACCGTCAGGGTGAACACCGGGGAGCTGTTTTTT. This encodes CATSGTVRVNTGELFF.

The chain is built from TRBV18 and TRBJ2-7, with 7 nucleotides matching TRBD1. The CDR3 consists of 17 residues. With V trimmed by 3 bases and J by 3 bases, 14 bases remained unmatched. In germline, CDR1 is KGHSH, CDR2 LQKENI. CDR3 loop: CASSPSNAQGRNYEQYF. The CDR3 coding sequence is TGTGCCAGCTCACCCTCCAATGCACAGGGGAGAAACTACGAGCAGTACTTC.

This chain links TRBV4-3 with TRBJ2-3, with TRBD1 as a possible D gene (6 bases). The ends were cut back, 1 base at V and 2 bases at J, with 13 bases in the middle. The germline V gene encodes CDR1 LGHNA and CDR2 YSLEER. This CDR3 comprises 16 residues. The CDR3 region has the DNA TGCGCCAGCAGCCAAGCACAGGGCCCTCCCACAGATACGCAGTATTTT. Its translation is CASSQAQGPPTDTQYF.

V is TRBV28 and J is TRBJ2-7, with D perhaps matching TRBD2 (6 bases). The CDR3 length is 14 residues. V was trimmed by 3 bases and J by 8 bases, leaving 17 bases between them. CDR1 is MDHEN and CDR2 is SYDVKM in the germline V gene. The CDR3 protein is CASSFSGGGRKQYF. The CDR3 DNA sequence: TGTGCCAGCAGTTTCAGTGGTGGGGGGAGGAAGCAGTACTTC.